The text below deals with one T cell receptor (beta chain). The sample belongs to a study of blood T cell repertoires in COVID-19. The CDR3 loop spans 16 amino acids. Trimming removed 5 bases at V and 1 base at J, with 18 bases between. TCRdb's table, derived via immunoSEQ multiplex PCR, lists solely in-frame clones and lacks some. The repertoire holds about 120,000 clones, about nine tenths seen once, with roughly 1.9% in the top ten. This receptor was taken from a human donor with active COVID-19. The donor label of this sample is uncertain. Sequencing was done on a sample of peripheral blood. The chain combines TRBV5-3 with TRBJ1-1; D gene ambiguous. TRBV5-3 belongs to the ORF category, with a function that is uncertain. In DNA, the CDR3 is TGTGCCAGAAGTTTGCCACTGACCGGGAAGAACACTGAAGCTTTCTTT. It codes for CARSLPLTGKNTEAFF.